A selection of T cell receptor beta chains follows, all from one sample in a study of T cells in Graves' hyperthyroidism and ophthalmopathy. TCRdb independently ran MiXCR on the multiplex PCR reads; one entry per CDR3 protein. The data contain just under 750,000 distinct CDR3 sequences, roughly a third of them singletons. Material for sequencing was blood. Source of these receptors: a woman between 35 and 50 years old with Graves' hyperthyroidism. Each CDR3 is given with its conserved first and last residue. The order of the fields is J gene, V gene, D gene, CDR3 length, clone size, CDR3 DNA, CDR3 protein. D genes are given only for firm matches. Rows may omit the clone size; those that give it use once, few, many or a size class.

j_gene: TRBJ1-3; v_gene: TRBV18; d_gene: .; len: 15; abundance: few; CDR3nt: TGTGCCAGCTCACCGACCAGGGAGGCCGGAAACACCATATATTTT; CDR3aa: CASSPTREAGNTIYF
j_gene: TRBJ1-5; v_gene: TRBV12-3/TRBV12-4; d_gene: .; len: 16; abundance: many; CDR3nt: TGTGCCAGCAGTTTAGTATGGGGGGATAGCAATCAGCCCCAGCATTTT; CDR3aa: CASSLVWGDSNQPQHF
j_gene: TRBJ1-1; v_gene: TRBV7-9; d_gene: .; len: 18; abundance: .; CDR3nt: TGTGCCAGCAGCTTGGCCGTCGTGAGCGGCAGAGGAAACACTGAAGCTTTCTTT; CDR3aa: CASSLAVVSGRGNTEAFF
j_gene: TRBJ2-6; v_gene: TRBV6-1; d_gene: .; len: 20; abundance: few; CDR3nt: TGTGCCAGCAGAATCTCCACTTCCGGGACTTACGAATCTGGGGCCAACGTCCTGACTTTC; CDR3aa: CASRISTSGTYESGANVLTF
j_gene: TRBJ1-5; v_gene: TRBV7-8; d_gene: .; len: 11; abundance: few; CDR3nt: TGTGCCAGCGGGTCCAAGCAGCCCCAGCATTTT; CDR3aa: CASGSKQPQHF
j_gene: TRBJ2-7; v_gene: TRBV7-9; d_gene: .; len: 13; abundance: .; CDR3nt: TGTGCCAGCAGCCATGGACTGTCCTACGAGCAGTACTTC; CDR3aa: CASSHGLSYEQYF
j_gene: TRBJ1-6; v_gene: TRBV10-3; d_gene: TRBD1; len: 12; abundance: .; CDR3nt: TGTGCCATCAGTGAGGCCAGGGGGCCCCTCCACTTT; CDR3aa: CAISEARGPLHF
j_gene: TRBJ2-7; v_gene: TRBV4-3; d_gene: .; len: 12; abundance: many; CDR3nt: TGCGCCAGCAGCCAAAGGGGGTACGAGCAGTACTTC; CDR3aa: CASSQRGYEQYF
j_gene: TRBJ1-4; v_gene: TRBV6-1; d_gene: .; len: 13; abundance: few; CDR3nt: TGTGCCAGCAGTGAAATGTGGGGCGAAGTCCTGTTTTTT; CDR3aa: CASSEMWGEVLFF
j_gene: TRBJ2-6; v_gene: TRBV20-1; d_gene: .; len: 16; abundance: .; CDR3nt: TGCAGTGCTAGAGAAACTAGCTTCAGCGGGGCCAACGTCCTGACTTTC; CDR3aa: CSARETSFSGANVLTF
j_gene: TRBJ1-2; v_gene: TRBV14; d_gene: .; len: 14; abundance: .; CDR3nt: TGTGCCAGCAGCGTAGCTCAGGATAACTATGGCTACACCTTC; CDR3aa: CASSVAQDNYGYTF
j_gene: TRBJ1-2; v_gene: TRBV24-1; d_gene: .; len: 13; abundance: many; CDR3nt: TGTGCCACCAGTGATTTGCTTGGCTATGGCTACACCTTC; CDR3aa: CATSDLLGYGYTF
j_gene: TRBJ2-5; v_gene: TRBV15; d_gene: .; len: 15; abundance: many; CDR3nt: TGTGCCACCAGCAGTAGTAGAGGGGTGAGAGAGACCCAGTACTTC; CDR3aa: CATSSSRGVRETQYF
j_gene: TRBJ2-7; v_gene: TRBV29-1; d_gene: .; len: 13; abundance: .; CDR3nt: TGCAGCGTTGAGGGCCAGACCTCCTACGAGCAGTACTTC; CDR3aa: CSVEGQTSYEQYF
j_gene: TRBJ1-3; v_gene: TRBV29-1; d_gene: .; len: 13; abundance: .; CDR3nt: TGCAGCGTTGTCGGCGGCTCTGGAAACACCATATATTTT; CDR3aa: CSVVGGSGNTIYF
j_gene: TRBJ2-6; v_gene: TRBV7-3; d_gene: TRBD1; len: 21; abundance: .; CDR3nt: TGTGCCAGCAGCTTAAATGGACCCCGGACAGGGCTCCTGCCTGGGGCCAACGCCCTGACTTTC; CDR3aa: CASSLNGPRTGLLPGANALTF